This TCR beta chain was captured in a study of shared clonotypes between healthy human individuals. The unsorted PBMC replicate PCRs were performed with about 280 ng DNA, around 30,000 T cell genomes. TCRdb's copy holds only in-frame clones and misses some; the assay was immunoSEQ multiplex PCR. The repertoire holds 470,000 or so clones, with 65% to 85% as singletons. Every contributor of samples was a Caucasian grown-up residing in Nashville, Tennessee. The clonotype was recovered from a woman in her forties in good health. Some clones in this sample may be carry-over from other donors' samples. Sequencing input: PBMCs.

The CDR3 nucleotides read TGCGCCAGCAGTGACACCGTTAGCACAGATACGCAGTATTTT. Amino acids: CASSDTVSTDTQYF. The genes are TRBV10-1 and TRBJ2-3; no clear D. The CDR3 covers 14 residues. Germline values: CDR1 WNHNN, CDR2 SYGVQD (reference sequence). Trimming cost V 3 bases and J 0 bases, with 7 bases left between them.